This TCR beta chain was captured in a study of patients and donors after allogeneic stem cell transplantation. The CDR3 is 15 amino acids. CDR1 is MNHEY, CDR2 SVGEGT, per germline. The germline V and J ends were trimmed by 5 bases and 0 bases, with 11 bases remaining between them. TCRdb reprocessed the RT-PCR reads with MiXCR, giving one entry per CDR3 protein. There are about 110,000 distinct CDR3 sequences in the sample; around 36% occur only once, and around 26% lies in the top ten. This clonotype was seen more than once but under ten times. Sequencing used blood, either unsorted or a sorted T cell fraction (not recorded which). The V call is TRBV6-2 or TRBV6-3, the J call TRBJ1-5; D gene ambiguous. The sequence was collected from a human donor who was either an allogeneic HSCT recipient or a stem cell or donor lymphocyte infusion donor (not recorded which). It is not recorded whose cells these are; they may come from a transplant donor. The CDR3 coding sequence is TGTGCCAGCAGTCCCGGAGCTTATAGCAATCAGCCCCAGCATTTT. Its translation: CASSPGAYSNQPQHF.